This T cell receptor beta chain was documented in a study of blood T cell repertoires in COVID-19. At the level of the study: Samples of COVID-19 (acute and convalescent) were obtained from the United States, Italy and Spain.

In the authors' workflow: Amplification of reference gene primers was used by the study to estimate nucleated cell counts. Assay used: immunoSEQ multiplex PCR; TCRdb lists only in-frame clones, some missing. Clonal size and the V and J genes are those of that table, whereas D and trimming came from the DNA. The table shows 65,000 to 90,000 clones, with approximately 92% occurring only once. The V end was cut by 5 bases, the J end by 1 base, with 11 bases between. The CDR3 is 14 residues long. Looked up from germline, CDR1 is MNHNY and CDR2 is SVGAGI (reference sequence). This receptor was taken from an elderly man with acute or convalescent COVID-19. The material sequenced was peripheral blood. V and J are TRBV6-6 and TRBJ1-1; a weak D match, TRBD1 (6 bases). The CDR3 protein is CASSTPGANTEAFF. CDR3 DNA: TGTGCCAGCAGTACCCCAGGGGCGAACACTGAAGCTTTCTTT.